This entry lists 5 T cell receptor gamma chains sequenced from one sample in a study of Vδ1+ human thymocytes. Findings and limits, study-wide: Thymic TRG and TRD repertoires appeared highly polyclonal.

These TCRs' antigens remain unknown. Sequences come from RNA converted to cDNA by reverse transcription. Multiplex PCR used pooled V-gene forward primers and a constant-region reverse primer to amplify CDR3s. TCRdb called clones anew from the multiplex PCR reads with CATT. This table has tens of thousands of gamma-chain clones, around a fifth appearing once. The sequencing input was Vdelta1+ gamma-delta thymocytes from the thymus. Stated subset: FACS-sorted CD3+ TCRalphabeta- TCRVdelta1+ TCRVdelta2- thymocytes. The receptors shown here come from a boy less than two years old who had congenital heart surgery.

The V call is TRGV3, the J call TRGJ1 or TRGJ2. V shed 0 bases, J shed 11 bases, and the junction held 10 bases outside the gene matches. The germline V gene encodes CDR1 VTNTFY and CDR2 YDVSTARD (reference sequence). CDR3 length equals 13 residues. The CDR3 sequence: CATWDRGFAQKLF. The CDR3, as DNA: TGTGCCACCTGGGACAGGGGATTTGCCCAGAAACTCTTT.

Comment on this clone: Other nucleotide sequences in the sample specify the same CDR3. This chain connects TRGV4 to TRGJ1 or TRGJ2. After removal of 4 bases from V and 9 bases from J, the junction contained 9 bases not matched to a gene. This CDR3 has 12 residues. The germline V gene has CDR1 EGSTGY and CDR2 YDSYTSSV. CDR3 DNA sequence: TGTGCCACCTGGGACGGATCTGGTAAGAAACTCTTT. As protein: CATWDGSGKKLF.

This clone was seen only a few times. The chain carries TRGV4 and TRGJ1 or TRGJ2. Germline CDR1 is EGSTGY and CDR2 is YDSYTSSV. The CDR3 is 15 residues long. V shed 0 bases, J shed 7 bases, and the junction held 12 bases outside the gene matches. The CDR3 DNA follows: TGTGCCACCTGGGATGGGCTGGAATGCGTGTATAAGAAACTCTTT. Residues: CATWDGLECVYKKLF.

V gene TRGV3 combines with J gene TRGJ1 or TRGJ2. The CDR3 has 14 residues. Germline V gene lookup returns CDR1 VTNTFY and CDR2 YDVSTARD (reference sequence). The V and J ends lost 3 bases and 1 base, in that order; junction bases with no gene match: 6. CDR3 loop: CATWDRLNYYKKLF. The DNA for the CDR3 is TGTGCCACCTGGGACCGCTTAAATTATTATAAGAAACTCTTT.

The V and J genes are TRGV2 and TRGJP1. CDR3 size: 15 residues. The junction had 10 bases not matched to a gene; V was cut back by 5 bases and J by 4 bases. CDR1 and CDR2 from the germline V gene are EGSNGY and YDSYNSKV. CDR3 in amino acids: CATWVQSLTGWFKIF. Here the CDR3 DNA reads TGTGCCACCTGGGTCCAATCCCTCACTGGTTGGTTCAAGATATTT.